The 5 T cell receptor beta chains presented below share a single source sample, sequenced in a study of cytomegalovirus exposure and HLA in healthy donors. With 60 Vbeta and 13 Jbeta primers, the PCR was carried out. Repertoires were generated with immunoSEQ multiplex PCR, while TCRdb's copy carries only in-frame clones and drops some. The table for this sample gives roughly 150,000 clones. The source material was PBMCs. The source of these receptors is a woman between 50 and 59 years old in good health and CMV-seronegative.

As for this clone: The identical CDR3 is also encoded by other nucleotide sequences in the sample. The V gene is TRBV9, the J gene TRBJ2-2; a weak D match, TRBD2 (5 bases). The CDR3 extends over 13 amino acids. CDR1 and CDR2 (germline): SGDLS, YYNGEE. Trimming took 4 bases from V and 3 from J, leaving 7 bases between them. The CDR3 bases are TGTGCCAGCAGCCTGCGGGACACCGGGGAGCTGTTTTTT. Translation gives CASSLRDTGELFF. Full variable domain (outside the CDR3, taken from reference TRBV9 and TRBJ2-2): DSGVTQTPKHLITATGQRVTLRCSPRSGDLSVYWYQQSLDQGLQFLIQYYNGEERAKGNILERFSAQQFPDLHSELNLSSLELGDSALYFCASSLRDTGELFFGEGSRLTVL.

This chain links TRBV29-1 with TRBJ1-6; D is unresolved. Trimming pared 6 bases from V and 7 bases from J, leaving 7 bases between. This CDR3 comprises 11 residues. From germline, CDR1 is SQVTM and CDR2 ANQGSEA. In DNA, the CDR3 is TGCAGCGTGCCCCTAAATTCACCCCTCCACTTT. Protein product: CSVPLNSPLHF.

Written as DNA, the CDR3 is TGTGCCAGCAGTTACGCAGGGCCAGAGACCCAGTACTTC. Protein sequence: CASSYAGPETQYF. The chain combines TRBV6-5 with TRBJ2-5; a possible D gene is TRBD1 (5 bases). Germline loops: CDR1 MNHEY, CDR2 SVGAGI. The CDR3 extends over 13 amino acids. Trimming removed 2 bases from V and 4 bases from J, with 8 bases in between.

The CDR3 here is CASRQGNTEAFF. The CDR3 DNA follows: TGCGCCAGCAGACAGGGGAACACTGAAGCTTTCTTT. V gene TRBV4-1 combines with J gene TRBJ1-1, with a weak D call TRBD1 (6 bases). Trimming removed 6 bases at V and 1 base at J, with 6 bases between. This CDR3 region has 12 residues. Looked up from germline, CDR1 is MGHRA and CDR2 is YSYEKL.

The chain uses TRBV9 and TRBJ1-3; unclear D gene. Trimming pared 0 bases from V and 4 bases from J, leaving 8 bases between. The germline gives CDR1 SGDLS, CDR2 YYNGEE. This CDR3 spans 14 amino acids. The CDR3 loop is CASSVGAAGNTIYF. The CDR3 DNA reads TGTGCCAGCAGCGTAGGGGCAGCCGGAAACACCATATATTTT.